This entry describes one TCR beta chain. It was with 60 Vbeta and 13 Jbeta primers that the PCR ran. Assay: immunoSEQ multiplex PCR; the TCRdb copy retains only in-frame clones and omits some. The sample includes roughly 76,000 clones, about 80% seen only once; the top ten take approximately 2.4%. Germline CDR1 and CDR2: SGHRS and YFSETQ. This CDR3 is built from 14 residues. Trimming took 0 bases from V and 6 from J; bases not matched to a gene: 5. This sample is part of a study of cytomegalovirus exposure and HLA in healthy donors. The sample taken for sequencing was PBMCs. This chain joins TRBV5-1 and TRBJ1-2; 7 bases align to TRBD1. The TCR comes from a man aged 25 to 40 in good health and CMV-seronegative. The CDR3 protein is CASSLVSGTDGYTF. As DNA, the CDR3 is TGCGCCAGCAGCTTGGTCTCAGGGACAGATGGCTACACCTTC.